This T cell receptor beta chain was observed in a study of OX40 agonist ivuxolimab in advanced cancers. General study results and limits: Undetermined was the antigen specificity of the expanded peripheral T cells.

V was clipped by 5 bases and J by 0 bases, with 13 bases between them. The CDR3 sequence is 15 residues long. Germline V gene sequence: CDR1 MNHEY, CDR2 SVGAGI. Blood draws occurred at baseline, cycle 4 day 1, and cycle 7 day 1. On this clone: Antigen: not known.

The method was immunoSEQ multiplex PCR; TCRdb's version includes in-frame clones alone and lacks a portion of them. The sample records tens of thousands of clones, 88% being singletons. The receptor comes from an adult with an advanced solid tumor such as melanoma, head and neck, liver or kidney cancer. The starting material was CD4+ or CD8+ T cells sorted from blood, obtained in a trial of the OX40 agonist ivuxolimab. The J gene is TRBJ1-1, the V gene TRBV6-5, with D maybe TRBD1 (6 bases). The CDR3 is CASSPRGALNTEAFF. The DNA of the CDR3 is TGTGCCAGCAGTCCCCGGGGGGCACTGAACACTGAAGCTTTCTTT.